This passage covers 30 T cell receptor beta chains from one sample sequenced in a study of T-cell reconstitution after alpha-beta-depleted transplantation in children. Preparation of the TCRbeta library was carried out with unique molecular identifiers. One entry per CDR3 protein results from TCRdb running MiXCR on the PCR reads. This table holds under 850,000 distinct CDR3 sequences, less than 15% found once. The source was PBMCs, collected before TCRalphabeta/CD19-depleted stem cell transplant. These receptor sequences come from a girl aged 2 to 10 with congenital amegakaryocytic thrombocytopenia, due to receive a stem cell transplant.

This clonotype was counted ten times or more. The chain combines TRBV7-9 with TRBJ2-6; D call uncertain. In germline, CDR1 is SEHNR, CDR2 FQNEAQ (reference sequence). This CDR3 is 16 amino acids long. V was cut by 2 bases and J by 1 base, with 9 bases left in between. The CDR3 here is CASSLPISSGANVLTF. In nucleotides, the CDR3 is TGTGCCAGCAGCTTACCTATTAGTTCTGGGGCCAACGTCCTGACTTTC.

The sample holds many counts of this clonotype. CDR3: CSVRSSGQETQYF. As DNA, the CDR3 is TGCAGCGTTCGCTCTAGCGGGCAAGAGACCCAGTACTTC. The chain uses TRBV29-1 and TRBJ2-5; TRBD2 matches 8 bases. Germline CDR1 SQVTM, CDR2 ANQGSEA. CDR3 length: 13 amino acids. J was trimmed by 2 bases and V by 5 bases; bases with no gene match: 4.

V gene TRBV25-1 combines with J gene TRBJ2-1; TRBD2 matches 7 bases. Looked up from germline, CDR1 is MGHDK and CDR2 is SYGVNS. The CDR3 has 15 amino acids. The V and J ends lost 10 bases and 3 bases, in that order; junction bases with no gene match: 12. CDR3 amino acids: CATPRTLADYNEQFF. The CDR3 DNA is TGTGCCACCCCCCGCACCCTAGCGGACTACAATGAGCAGTTCTTC. The complete variable domain, with remaining parts taken from reference TRBV25-1 and TRBJ2-1, reads EADIYQTPRYLVIGTGKKITLECSQTMGHDKMYWYQQDPGMELHLIHYSYGVNSTEKGDLSSESTVSRIRTEHFPLTLESARPSHTSQYLCATPRTLADYNEQFFGPGTRLTVL.

The sample holds many counts of this clonotype. The rearrangement uses TRBV20-1 and TRBJ2-7; D may correspond to TRBD1 or TRBD2 (5 bases each). Germline lookup yields CDR1 DFQATT and CDR2 SNEGSKA (reference sequence). Trimming shortened V by 6 bases and J by 0 bases, and 9 bases separated the two germline ends. The CDR3 runs to 12 residues. The CDR3: CSAPGGSYEQYF. DNA for the CDR3: TGCAGTGCCCCTGGGGGCTCCTACGAGCAGTACTTC.

This rearrangement joins TRBV7-2 to TRBJ2-1, with 8 positions matching TRBD2. Germline V gives CDR1 SGHTA, CDR2 FQGNSA. V shed 3 bases and J 6 bases; nucleotides not matched to a gene: 4. The CDR3 is made up of 14 amino acids. CDR3 nucleotide sequence: TGTGCCAGCAGCTTGCTAGCGGGCACCAATGAGCAGTTCTTC. Residues: CASSLLAGTNEQFF.

The chain has TRBV5-1 and TRBJ2-4, with 15 bases fitting TRBD2. The length of the CDR3 is 17 residues. Germline V gene data show CDR1 as SGHRS and CDR2 as YFSETQ. V shed 4 bases and J 0 bases; nucleotides not matched to a gene: 2. This chain's CDR3 is CASSRGLAGGAKNIQYF. The CDR3, as DNA: TGCGCCAGCAGCCGGGGACTAGCGGGAGGAGCCAAAAACATTCAGTACTTC.

In its sample, this clonotype was seen many times. The J gene is TRBJ1-3, the V gene TRBV29-1, with 7 nucleotides matching TRBD1. V dropped 3 bases and J dropped 2; count of bases not matched to a gene: 4. There are 14 residues in the CDR3. Germline V gene lookup returns CDR1 SQVTM and CDR2 ANQGSEA. DNA of the CDR3: TGCAGCGTTGAGACAGGGTTTGCTGGAAACACCATATATTTT. It codes for CSVETGFAGNTIYF.

The chain employs TRBV9 and TRBJ1-2; 9 bases line up with TRBD1. Germline assignment: CDR1 SGDLS and CDR2 YYNGEE. The CDR3 sequence is 13 residues long. The trim removed 1 base at V and 6 bases at J, leaving 1 base unmatched. This chain's CDR3 is CASSVRDRDGYTF. The CDR3 DNA sequence: TGTGCCAGCAGCGTAAGGGACAGGGATGGCTACACCTTC.

This chain connects TRBV11-2 to TRBJ2-1; TRBD2 matches at 11 bases. V lost 5 bases and J lost 3; bases outside the gene matches: 12. This CDR3 contains 18 residues. CDR1 and CDR2 (germline): SGHAT, FQNNGV. The CDR3 DNA sequence: TGTGCCAGCAGCAGGGGGGGGCTAGCGGGAGGATTCTACAATGAGCAGTTCTTC. Encoded protein: CASSRGGLAGGFYNEQFF.

This clonotype was observed a handful of times. The gene calls are TRBV20-1 and TRBJ1-2, with no clear D. The ends were cut back, 6 bases at V and 2 bases at J, with 13 bases in the middle. The CDR3 extends over 13 amino acids. Germline CDR1 and CDR2: DFQATT and SNEGSKA (reference sequence). The CDR3 loop reads CSAPASGNYGYTF. In DNA, the CDR3 is TGCAGTGCCCCGGCATCCGGGAACTATGGCTACACCTTC.

V and J are TRBV7-9 and TRBJ2-7; 9 nucleotides line up with TRBD2. Losses at the gene ends were 4 bases for V and 5 bases for J; bases not matched to a gene: 9. The CDR3 totals 15 residues. The germline CDR1 and CDR2 sequences are SEHNR and FQNEAQ (reference sequence). The CDR3 DNA follows: TGTGCCAGCAGCTATGGACTAGCGAGGTGGGACGAGCAGTACTTC. Its protein is CASSYGLARWDEQYF.

This clonotype was seen ten or more times. V gene TRBV20-1 combines with J gene TRBJ2-3, with 8 nucleotides matching TRBD1. CDR1 and CDR2 from the germline V gene are DFQATT and SNEGSKA (reference sequence). V shed 5 bases and J 4 bases; nucleotides not matched to a gene: 11. This CDR3 contains 15 residues. This chain's CDR3 is CSAPPQGAAADTQYF. The CDR3 nucleotides are TGCAGTGCTCCACCCCAGGGGGCGGCGGCAGATACGCAGTATTTT.

Many counts were recorded for this clonotype. The V call is TRBV29-1, the J call TRBJ2-7, with D tentatively TRBD1 (6 bases). With 2 bases removed from V and 4 bases from J, the gap between germline ends came to 18 bases. The CDR3 runs 15 residues. The germline CDR1 and CDR2 sequences are SQVTM and ANQGSEA. The CDR3 DNA reads as TGCAGCGTTGAATCTTTTACAGGGAGTGTGTACGAGCAGTACTTC. Encoded protein: CSVESFTGSVYEQYF.

This clonotype was observed at least ten times. This chain joins TRBV12-3 or TRBV12-4 and TRBJ1-6; D not resolved. CDR3 length: 14 residues. Trimming pared 7 bases from V and 7 bases from J, leaving 14 bases between. As DNA, the CDR3 is TGTGCCAGCACCCCCGGGGAGGGCAATTCACCCCTCCACTTT. Protein sequence: CASTPGEGNSPLHF.

The gene calls are TRBV2 and TRBJ2-3; D may correspond to TRBD1 or TRBD2 (5 bases each). CDR3 length: 14 amino acids. V was clipped by 6 bases and J by 0 bases, with 10 bases between them. Looked up from germline, CDR1 is SNHLY and CDR2 is FYNNEI. As DNA, the CDR3 is TGTGCCAGCAGGAGGGACCGTAGCACAGATACGCAGTATTTT. It encodes CASRRDRSTDTQYF.

The rearrangement joins TRBV29-1 to TRBJ1-1; D gene unclear. Germline V lookup: CDR1 SQVTM, CDR2 ANQGSEA. The CDR3 loop spans 14 amino acids. The V end was cut by 7 bases, the J end by 5 bases, with 20 bases between. The CDR3 spells CSAYDIGRDTEAFF. CDR3 in DNA: TGCAGCGCCTACGACATTGGTAGGGATACTGAAGCTTTCTTT.

This clonotype was counted many times. The DNA for the CDR3 is TGCAGTGCTAGCAGGGCTTATCAGCCCCAGCATTTT. Residues: CSASRAYQPQHF. The chain recombines TRBV20-1 with TRBJ1-5; TRBD1 is a possible D gene (5 bases). Germline CDR1 DFQATT, CDR2 SNEGSKA (reference sequence). The V and J ends lost 3 bases and 5 bases respectively, with 8 bases between them. This CDR3 is 12 amino acids long.

Ten or more counts support this clonotype. The rearrangement joins TRBV20-1 to TRBJ1-1; D gene unclear. Trimming pared 5 bases from V and 0 bases from J, leaving 13 bases between. The germline gives CDR1 DFQATT, CDR2 SNEGSKA (reference sequence). This CDR3 comprises 14 residues. Written as DNA, the CDR3 is TGCAGTGCTTTTAGACTAGGCCTGAACACTGAAGCTTTCTTT. Translation gives CSAFRLGLNTEAFF.

This clonotype has at least ten counts. V gene TRBV4-2 combines with J gene TRBJ2-2; the match to TRBD2 covers 7 bases. This CDR3 is built from 16 residues. CDR1 and CDR2 (germline): LGHNA, YNFKEQ. The V segment lost 1 base and the J segment 5 bases; nucleotides outside the gene matches: 7. The CDR3 DNA follows: TGTGCCAGCAGCCAAGTGGATCAGCGGGGTACCGGGGAGCTGTTTTTT. As protein: CASSQVDQRGTGELFF.

V gene TRBV4-1 combines with J gene TRBJ2-1; 8 bases align to TRBD2. This CDR3 has 15 amino acids. Germline-derived CDR1 and CDR2 are MGHRA and YSYEKL. J was trimmed by 4 bases and V by 0 bases; bases with no gene match: 2. CDR3 sequence: CASSQESGRYNEQFF. Here the CDR3 DNA reads TGCGCCAGCAGCCAAGAGAGCGGGAGATACAATGAGCAGTTCTTC.

The chain combines TRBV4-1 with TRBJ2-1; TRBD2 aligns across 12 bases. The germline CDR1 and CDR2 sequences are MGHRA and YSYEKL. Trimming took 4 bases from V and 7 from J; bases not matched to a gene: 5. This CDR3 has 15 amino acids. The CDR3 loop reads CASSRRTSGKNEQFF. The CDR3 nucleotides are TGCGCCAGCAGCCGAAGGACTAGCGGGAAGAATGAGCAGTTCTTC.

This clonotype turned up a few times. This chain connects TRBV7-9 to TRBJ2-2, with TRBD2 as a possible D gene (5 bases). Germline V gene lookup returns CDR1 SEHNR and CDR2 FQNEAQ (reference sequence). Trimming took off 1 base at V and 4 bases at J, with 10 bases between the two ends. This CDR3 contains 15 residues. The CDR3 nucleotides read TGTGCCAGCAGCTTAGGAGGGATGGGCACCGGGGAGCTGTTTTTT. Translation: CASSLGGMGTGELFF.

At least ten counts were recorded for this clonotype. The rearrangement links TRBV5-1 to TRBJ2-7, with TRBD1 matching 8 bases. The trim removed 3 bases at V and 3 bases at J, leaving 8 bases unmatched. Germline CDR1 SGHRS, CDR2 YFSETQ. CDR3 length: 15 amino acids. CDR3 bases: TGCGCCAGCAGCTCGACAGGGGAAGTATTCTACGAGCAGTACTTC. Protein sequence: CASSSTGEVFYEQYF.

The chain recombines TRBV20-1 with TRBJ1-2, with D uncertain. Germline loops: CDR1 DFQATT, CDR2 SNEGSKA (reference sequence). V was shortened by 5 bases and J by 3 bases, with 10 bases between the two germline ends. The CDR3 contains 12 residues. The CDR3 protein is CSASESHYGYTF. Written as DNA, the CDR3 is TGCAGTGCTTCCGAGAGCCACTATGGCTACACCTTC.

The chain has TRBV4-1 and TRBJ2-1, with D possibly TRBD1 on 5 matching bases. V dropped 3 bases and J dropped 16 bases, with 22 bases sitting between them. Per germline, CDR1 MGHRA and CDR2 YSYEKL. CDR3 length: 14 amino acids. CDR3 protein: CASSQQGTDLPEFF. In DNA, the CDR3 is TGCGCCAGCAGCCAGCAGGGAACAGACTTGCCCGAATTCTTC.

With regard to this clonotype: The conserved final phenylalanine or tryptophan is absent from the CDR3, which likely points to a read error. This chain links TRBV28 with TRBJ1-4; TRBD1 agrees at 8 bases. V gave up 3 bases and J gave up 0 bases; unmatched junction bases: 0. This CDR3 has 15 amino acids. Germline V gene sequence: CDR1 MDHEN, CDR2 SYDVKM. CDR3 coding DNA: TGTGCCAGCAGTTTGACAGGGGCAACTAATGAAAAACTGTTTTCT. This gives the protein CASSLTGATNEKLFS.

This clonotype has a handful of counts. The genes are TRBV5-6 and TRBJ2-6; D remains ambiguous. CDR3 length: 15 residues. V lost 4 bases, J lost 2 bases, and 10 bases lay in between. CDR1 is SGHDT and CDR2 is YYEEEE in the germline V gene. The CDR3: CASSQPPTGANVLTF. As DNA, the CDR3 is TGTGCCAGCAGCCAGCCGCCAACTGGGGCCAACGTCCTGACTTTC.

The gene calls are TRBV20-1 and TRBJ2-1; 8 nucleotides line up with TRBD1. The CDR3 is 13 amino acids. Germline trimming cut 2 bases from V and 7 bases from J; bases unmatched to any gene: 4. Germline V gene sequence: CDR1 DFQATT, CDR2 SNEGSKA (reference sequence). This CDR3 reads CSARPGGGNEQFF. The CDR3 DNA is TGCAGTGCTAGACCAGGGGGCGGGAATGAGCAGTTCTTC.

The CDR3 region is CAISETWVRGGGQPQHF. The CDR3 DNA sequence: TGTGCCATCAGTGAGACATGGGTAAGAGGGGGCGGGCAGCCCCAGCATTTT. This chain uses TRBV10-3 with TRBJ1-5, with TRBD1 identical over 7 bases. The CDR3 is 17 amino acids. Germline values: CDR1 ENHRY, CDR2 SYGVKD. Unmatched junction bases numbered 14, after V lost 2 bases and J lost 7 bases.

This clonotype was recorded at least ten times. The CDR3 spells CASSRTLNTEAFF. Written as DNA, the CDR3 is TGTGCCAGCAGCCGGACCTTGAACACTGAAGCTTTCTTT. The rearrangement uses TRBV7-9 and TRBJ1-1; no reliable D call. Trimming took off 5 bases at V and 0 bases at J, with 7 bases between the two ends. This CDR3 is 13 amino acids long. Looked up from germline, CDR1 is SEHNR and CDR2 is FQNEAQ (reference sequence).